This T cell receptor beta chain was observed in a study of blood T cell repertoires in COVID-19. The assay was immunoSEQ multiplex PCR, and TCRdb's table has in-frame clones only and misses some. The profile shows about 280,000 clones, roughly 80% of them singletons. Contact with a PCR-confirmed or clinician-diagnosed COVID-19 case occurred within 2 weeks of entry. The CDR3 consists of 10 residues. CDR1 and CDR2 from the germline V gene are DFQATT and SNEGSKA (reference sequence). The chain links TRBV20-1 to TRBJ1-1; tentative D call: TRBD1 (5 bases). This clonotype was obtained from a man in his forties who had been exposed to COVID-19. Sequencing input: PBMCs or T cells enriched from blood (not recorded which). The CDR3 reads CSVRGGEAFF. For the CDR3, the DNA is TGCAGCGTCCGGGGGGGTGAAGCTTTCTTT.